These 23 T cell receptor beta chains share one sample of origin, sequenced in a study of T cells after yellow fever vaccination (dated by TCRdb to between 2018 and 2020). The library was produced with 5' RACE. The sequencer was an Illumina HiSeq 2500. In TCRdb, the public reads were trimmed at Q25 with fastp and aligned with MiXCR, with productive beta chains retained. Rows matching on CDR3 protein sequence are summarized as one entry with the most common DNA and genes. This sample gives tens of thousands of distinct CDR3 sequences in total; about 7.8% of them show up just once. Approximately 34% of the sample rests with the top ten. The meaning of the sample's treatment or condition label: live attenuated yellow fever vaccine strain. Specimen: CD8+ T cells sorted from PBMCs, collected 15 days after the yellow fever booster vaccination. The receptors shown here come from a man aged 30 to 45 who received the YFV17D yellow fever vaccine.

This clonotype has ten or more counts. The chain combines TRBV10-1 with TRBJ2-7; D may be TRBD1 or TRBD2 (9 bases each). The CDR3 is 20 amino acids. Per germline, CDR1 WNHNN and CDR2 SYGVQD (reference sequence). Trimming cost V 1 base and J 2 bases, with 27 bases left between them. The CDR3 is CASSEYRGPLAGRTAYEQYF. For the CDR3, the DNA is TGCGCCAGCAGTGAGTACAGGGGGCCACTAGCGGGTCGGACCGCCTACGAGCAGTACTTC.

This clonotype appeared many times. The CDR3 loop is CASTPGRLSTDTQYF. CDR3 bases: TGTGCCAGCACCCCGGGGAGGCTCAGCACAGATACGCAGTATTTT. The chain recombines TRBV28 with TRBJ2-3, with D maybe TRBD2 (6 bases). Germline lookup yields CDR1 MDHEN and CDR2 SYDVKM. The CDR3 contains 15 residues. The ends were cut back, 7 bases at V and 0 bases at J, with 14 bases in the middle.

This clonotype showed up many times. The chain is built from TRBV18 and TRBJ2-3; D perhaps matches TRBD1 (6 bases). Trimming shortened V by 0 bases and J by 3 bases, and 10 bases separated the two germline ends. The V gene's germline CDR1 is KGHSH and CDR2 LQKENI. This CDR3 contains 15 residues. The CDR3 is CASSPPGTNTDTQYF. In DNA form, the CDR3 reads TGTGCCAGCTCACCACCCGGGACAAATACAGATACGCAGTATTTT.

Many counts were recorded for this clonotype. The V and J genes are TRBV12-3 or TRBV12-4 and TRBJ2-1; 7 bases line up with TRBD2. The CDR3 length is 14 residues. The trim removed 3 bases at V and 5 bases at J, leaving 4 bases unmatched. CDR3 amino acids: CASSFGLGDNEQFF. CDR3 bases: TGTGCCAGCAGTTTTGGACTAGGGGACAATGAGCAGTTCTTC.

This clonotype was observed at least ten times. The V gene is TRBV5-1, the J gene TRBJ2-7; D might be TRBD2 (6 bases). The CDR3 totals 14 residues. Between the trimmed V and J ends, which lost 0 bases and 4 bases, there was a span of 11 bases. Germline CDR1 SGHRS, CDR2 YFSETQ. CDR3 nucleotides: TGCGCCAGCAGCTTGGCTAGCGAGGGTTACGAGCAGTACTTC. Its protein product is CASSLASEGYEQYF.

This chain uses TRBV9 with TRBJ2-2; 7 bases match TRBD2. Germline loops: CDR1 SGDLS, CDR2 YYNGEE. The CDR3 loop spans 19 amino acids. J was trimmed by 1 base and V by 3 bases; bases with no gene match: 15. CDR3 bases: TGTGCCAGCAGCGAGCCCCTAATAGCAGCGGGAAGGAACACCGGGGAGCTGTTTTTT. Protein product: CASSEPLIAAGRNTGELFF. The whole variable domain, remainder taken from reference TRBV9 and TRBJ2-2, is DSGVTQTPKHLITATGQRVTLRCSPRSGDLSVYWYQQSLDQGLQFLIQYYNGEERAKGNILERFSAQQFPDLHSELNLSSLELGDSALYFCASSEPLIAAGRNTGELFFGEGSRLTVL.

In its sample, this clonotype was seen a few times. The chain joins TRBV12-3 or TRBV12-4 to TRBJ2-7, with unresolved D. CDR3 length equals 12 residues. Trimming shortened V by 1 base and J by 7 bases, and 8 bases separated the two germline ends. CDR3 loop: CASSLGAREQYF. The CDR3 DNA reads as TGTGCCAGCAGTTTAGGCGCGAGGGAGCAGTACTTC.

The CDR3 region is CSARRREYIEQFF. Written as DNA, the CDR3 is TGCAGTGCTAGGAGGAGGGAGTACATCGAGCAGTTCTTC. The chain joins TRBV20-1 to TRBJ2-1, with D possibly being TRBD2 (6 bases). Germline V gene sequence: CDR1 DFQATT, CDR2 SNEGSKA (reference sequence). This CDR3 spans 13 amino acids. V lost 3 bases and J 10 bases, leaving 16 bases between the germline ends.

This clonotype was recorded once. With a much larger clone just one base away, this may be a read error. The V and J genes are TRBV5-1 and TRBJ2-7, with D tentatively TRBD1 (5 bases). V lost 4 bases to trimming and J lost 6 bases, with 29 bases between them. Germline CDR1 SGHRS, CDR2 YFSETQ. The CDR3 spans 18 residues. The DNA for the CDR3 is TGCGCCAGCAGCCTTGATTCGTCTCGCAGGGTCTTTACCTGCGAGCAGTACTTC. It specifies CASSLDSSRRVFTCEQYF. Looking up the rest from reference TRBV5-1 and TRBJ2-7 gives the full variable domain: KAGVTQTPRYLIKTRGQQVTLSCSPISGHRSVSWYQQTPGQGLQFLFEYFSETQRNKGNFPGRFSGRQFSNSRSEMNVSTLELGDSALYLCASSLDSSRRVFTCEQYFGPGTRLTVT.

In this sample, this clonotype turned up many times. The chain links TRBV20-1 to TRBJ2-1, with a possible D match to TRBD1 (6 bases). This CDR3 spans 16 amino acids. CDR1 is DFQATT, CDR2 SNEGSKA, per germline (reference sequence). V was shortened by 6 bases and J by 9 bases, with 27 bases between the two germline ends. CDR3 DNA: TGCAGTGCCAGGGCGATAGGGGGAGTCCAGGTTAGTGAGCAGTTCTTC. Amino acid sequence: CSARAIGGVQVSEQFF.

In this sample, this clonotype turned up many times. The chain is built from TRBV10-2 and TRBJ2-7, with D perhaps TRBD1 (5 bases). CDR3 size: 12 residues. The germline V and J ends were trimmed by 6 bases and 0 bases, with 6 bases remaining between them. Germline V CDR1 and CDR2: WSHSY, SAAADI. The CDR3 protein is CASRGDSYEQYF. CDR3 DNA: TGCGCCAGCAGAGGGGACTCCTACGAGCAGTACTTC.

Ten or more counts support this clonotype. The chain carries TRBV7-9 and TRBJ2-7, with TRBD2 as a possible D gene (6 bases). Germline V gene sequence: CDR1 SEHNR, CDR2 FQNEAQ (reference sequence). This CDR3 is built from 14 residues. V lost 5 bases, J lost 5 bases, and 16 bases lay in between. As DNA, the CDR3 is TGTGCCAGCAGCGCCCGGTCCCCGGGGGACGAGCAGTACTTC. Protein: CASSARSPGDEQYF.

This clonotype was seen many times. The chain combines TRBV29-1 with TRBJ2-7; the match to TRBD1 covers 10 bases. The CDR3 has 14 amino acids. V shed 7 bases and J 1 base; nucleotides not matched to a gene: 7. Germline CDR1 reads SQVTM; CDR2 reads ANQGSEA. The CDR3 DNA reads as TGCAGCGCCTATGGGGGACAGGGGTCCTACGAGCAGTACTTC. Translation gives CSAYGGQGSYEQYF.

The table lists this clonotype with a few counts. The CDR3 DNA is TGTGCCAGCAGCCCGGGCCCCCTCGGCGAGCAGTACTTC. Protein product: CASSPGPLGEQYF. The chain carries TRBV7-9 and TRBJ2-7; D is ambiguous. Germline V gives CDR1 SEHNR, CDR2 FQNEAQ (reference sequence). The CDR3 consists of 13 residues. V was shortened by 5 bases and J by 6 bases, with 14 bases between the two germline ends.

This clonotype was seen many times. The rearrangement joins TRBV4-3 to TRBJ2-1; D ambiguous. Germline assignment: CDR1 LGHNA and CDR2 YSLEER. Deletions cut 0 bases from V and 0 bases from J, with 9 bases between. There are 16 residues in the CDR3. This chain's CDR3 is CASSQDQASSYNEQFF. CDR3 coding DNA: TGCGCCAGCAGCCAAGATCAGGCGAGCTCCTACAATGAGCAGTTCTTC.

CDR3 protein: CASSFSTGYYEQYF. Written as DNA, the CDR3 is TGTGCCAGCAGCTTTTCCACGGGGTATTACGAGCAGTACTTC. The chain links TRBV7-2 to TRBJ2-7; TRBD2 is a possible D gene (5 bases). This CDR3 is 14 amino acids long. Germline V lookup: CDR1 SGHTA, CDR2 FQGNSA. Trimming stripped 3 bases from V and 4 bases from J, with 13 bases between.

This clonotype occurred many times. This chain uses TRBV15 with TRBJ2-2; the match to TRBD1 covers 8 bases. Trimming cost V 6 bases and J 1 base; bases outside gene matches: 4. The CDR3 has 15 amino acids. Germline values: CDR1 LNHNV, CDR2 YYDKDF (reference sequence). In nucleotides, the CDR3 is TGTGCCACCAGACGTGGACAGGGGAACACCGGGGAGCTGTTTTTT. Amino acids: CATRRGQGNTGELFF.

This clonotype was counted ten times or more. The chain joins TRBV6-1 to TRBJ2-7; D is possibly TRBD2 (5 bases). CDR1 is MNHNS and CDR2 is SASEGT in the germline V gene. Between the trimmed V and J ends, which lost 6 bases and 5 bases, there was a span of 14 bases. CDR3 length: 13 amino acids. The CDR3 nucleotides are TGTGCCAGCAGCCACGGGGTCAGCAACGAGCAGTACTTC. Protein sequence: CASSHGVSNEQYF.

This clonotype showed up many times. J is TRBJ2-5 and V is TRBV6-5; D gene unclear. Looked up from germline, CDR1 is MNHEY and CDR2 is SVGAGI. The V end lost 2 bases, the J end lost 1 base, and 5 bases lay between the germline ends. The CDR3 sequence is 13 residues long. The DNA of the CDR3 is TGTGCCAGCAGTTACCTCGGCCAAGAGACCCAGTACTTC. Protein: CASSYLGQETQYF.

The chain uses TRBV20-1 and TRBJ2-1; TRBD1 is a possible D gene (5 bases). There are 16 residues in the CDR3. V lost 0 bases to trimming and J lost 4 bases, with 16 bases between them. Looked up from germline, CDR1 is DFQATT and CDR2 is SNEGSKA (reference sequence). CDR3 in DNA: TGCAGTGCTAGAGATTACCGCGGCTCAGGGTACAATGAGCAGTTCTTC. Its protein product is CSARDYRGSGYNEQFF.

This clonotype has a count of ten or more. This rearrangement joins TRBV7-9 to TRBJ2-7; unclear D gene. Trimming took 2 bases from V and 4 from J, leaving 9 bases between them. The germline CDR1 and CDR2 sequences are SEHNR and FQNEAQ (reference sequence). This CDR3 region has 13 residues. CDR3 sequence (DNA): TGTGCCAGCAGCTTAACAGCAGAGTACGAGCAGTACTTC. Translating it yields CASSLTAEYEQYF. The whole variable domain, remainder taken from reference TRBV7-9 and TRBJ2-7, is DTGVSQNPRHKITKRGQNVTFRCDPISEHNRLYWYRQTLGQGPEFLTYFQNEAQLEKSRLLSDRFSAERPKGSFSTLEIQRTEQGDSAMYLCASSLTAEYEQYFGPGTRLTVT.

This clonotype was seen only once. V and J are TRBV3-1 and TRBJ2-7; 10 nucleotides agree with TRBD1. Germline V lookup: CDR1 LGHDT, CDR2 YNNKEL (reference sequence). With 3 bases clipped from V and 5 bases from J, the junction kept 7 bases outside the gene matches. CDR3 size: 15 residues. The CDR3 protein is CASSQAGTGAHEQYF. CDR3 bases: TGTGCCAGCAGCCAGGCCGGGACAGGGGCCCACGAGCAGTACTTC.

At least ten counts were recorded for this clonotype. The chain uses TRBV11-2 and TRBJ2-4, with TRBD2 matching 9 bases. Germline V gene data show CDR1 as SGHAT and CDR2 as FQNNGV. Unmatched junction bases numbered 11, after V lost 5 bases and J lost 15 bases. CDR3 length: 13 amino acids. The CDR3 here is CASSPEVAGGPYF. In nucleotides, the CDR3 is TGTGCCAGCAGCCCAGAGGTGGCGGGGGGGCCGTACTTC.